This T cell receptor (beta chain) derives from a study of sequential checkpoint blockade in melanoma. Study as a whole: Randomization was 1:1 between first-line nivolumab→ipilimumab and ipilimumab→nivolumab. Maintenance nivolumab came after either treatment sequence.

Only in-frame clones appear in the TCRdb table, and some are missing; sequencing was by immunoSEQ multiplex PCR. Of tens of thousands of clones in the sample, 82% are singletons; the top ten hold 15% to 20%. Treatment noted: randomized to nivolumab then ipilimumab (arm A) or the reverse (arm B). DNA-damaging chemotherapy had not been given to any patient beforehand. Sorted cells were live CD3+CD8+, lacking CD19 and CD56, from PBMCs. CDR3 size: 14 residues. Germline assignment: CDR1 SGHAT and CDR2 FQNNGV. V lost 1 base, J lost 2 bases, and 6 bases lay in between. This chain uses TRBV11-2 with TRBJ1-3; the D is unclear. The sequenced sample was CD8+ T cells sorted from blood (inferred from file names), obtained from a patient given nivolumab and ipilimumab in sequence. This TCR derives from a human donor with melanoma. The CDR3 sequence is CASSLGEAGNTIYF. The CDR3 region has the DNA TGTGCCAGCAGCTTAGGTGAGGCTGGAAACACCATATATTTT.